The T cell receptor beta chain described here comes from a study of type 1 regulatory T cells (dated by TCRdb to about 2021). Study-level background: An in vitro protocol by which a Tr1-enriched, alloantigen-specific CD4 T cell product named T-allo10 was generated was characterized in the study. Patients with hematological malignancies who were receiving allogeneic hematopoietic stem cell transplantation were the group in which T-allo10 was being clinically evaluated.

General findings and caveats noted by the study authors: A more restricted TCR repertoire was observed in Tr1 cells than in non-Tr1 cells, and this restriction was interpreted in the study as alloantigen-induced clonal expansion.

This clonotype is a singleton in its sample. Its antigen has not been determined. No clone much larger than this one lies a single base away; base qualities are absent. One read is thin evidence. The CDR3 measures 15 amino acids from cysteine to phenylalanine. Only CDR3 DNA remains: 45 bases, in frame from the first base. The junction carries 12 bases between V and J, which are trimmed by 6 bases and 0 bases respectively. Looking up the germline V gene yields CDR1 MNHNS and CDR2 SASEGT. Data came from an Illumina MiSeq. TCRdb trimmed public reads at Q25 via fastp, called clones via MiXCR and kept in-frame beta chains. Here each entry gathers all rows of one CDR3 protein and keeps the most common genes and DNA. Within this sample are 55,000 to 65,000 distinct CDR3 sequences, with 62% of them counted one time only. Less than 2% of the sample lies in the top ten.

The rearranged chain carries TRBV6-1 and TRBJ2-4; the D gene cannot be named for sure. The origin of this receptor is a human donor in good health. The sample taken for sequencing was cultured non-Tr1 T cells, either the whole culture or a sorted T cell fraction (not recorded which). Interpreted using the paper, the cell subset or site label stands for: non-Tr1 population from the T-allo10 product. The nucleotide sequence reads TGTGCCAGCAGCGCCATCATGGGAGCCAAAAACATTCAGTACTTC. It translates as CASSAIMGAKNIQYF.